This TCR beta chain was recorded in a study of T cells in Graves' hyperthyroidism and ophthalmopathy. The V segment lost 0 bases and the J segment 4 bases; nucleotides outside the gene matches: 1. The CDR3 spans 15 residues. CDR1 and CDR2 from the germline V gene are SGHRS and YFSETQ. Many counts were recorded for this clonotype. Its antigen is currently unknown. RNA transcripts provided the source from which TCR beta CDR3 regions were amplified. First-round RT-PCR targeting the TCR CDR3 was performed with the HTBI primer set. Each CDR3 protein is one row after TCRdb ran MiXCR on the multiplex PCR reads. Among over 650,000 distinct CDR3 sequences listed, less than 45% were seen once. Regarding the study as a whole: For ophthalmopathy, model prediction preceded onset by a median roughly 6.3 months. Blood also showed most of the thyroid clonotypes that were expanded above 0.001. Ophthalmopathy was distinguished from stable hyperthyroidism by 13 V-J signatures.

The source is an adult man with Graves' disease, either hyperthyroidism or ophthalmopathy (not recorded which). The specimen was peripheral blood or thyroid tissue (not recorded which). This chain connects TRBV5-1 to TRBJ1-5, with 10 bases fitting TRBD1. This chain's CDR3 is CASSLEGQGNQPQHF. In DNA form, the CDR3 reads TGCGCCAGCAGCTTGGAGGGACAGGGGAATCAGCCCCAGCATTTT. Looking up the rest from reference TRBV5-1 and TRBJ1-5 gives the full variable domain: KAGVTQTPRYLIKTRGQQVTLSCSPISGHRSVSWYQQTPGQGLQFLFEYFSETQRNKGNFPGRFSGRQFSNSRSEMNVSTLELGDSALYLCASSLEGQGNQPQHFGDGTRLSIL.